A single sample is the source of the 29 T cell receptor beta chains below, sequenced in a study of cytomegalovirus exposure and HLA in healthy donors. Sequencing used immunoSEQ multiplex PCR; TCRdb keeps in-frame clones, though not all of them. Among about 130,000 clones listed, 95% to 96% were seen once. Material for sequencing was PBMCs. The source of these receptors is a man younger than 35 in good health and CMV-seronegative.

V gene TRBV27 combines with J gene TRBJ2-3; 10 nucleotides agree with TRBD2. The germline V gene has CDR1 MNHEY and CDR2 SMNVEV (reference sequence). Germline trimming cut 6 bases from V and 5 bases from J; bases unmatched to any gene: 5. The CDR3 contains 14 residues. CDR3 DNA: TGTGCCAGCAGGGGGCTAGCGGGAGTAGATACGCAGTATTTT. Its protein product is CASRGLAGVDTQYF.

The rearrangement joins TRBV4-3 to TRBJ2-7; TRBD1 aligns across 8 bases. Trimming took 0 bases from V and 6 from J; bases not matched to a gene: 4. The CDR3 covers 14 residues. Germline V gene lookup returns CDR1 LGHNA and CDR2 YSLEER. CDR3 in DNA: TGCGCCAGCAGCCAAGAAGGGACAGGATTCGAGCAGTACTTC. Amino acid sequence: CASSQEGTGFEQYF.

This clone was recorded at least ten times. The genes are TRBV28 and TRBJ1-2, with TRBD1 matching 9 bases. Germline V gene data show CDR1 as MDHEN and CDR2 as SYDVKM. The CDR3 is made up of 14 amino acids. Losses at the gene ends were 6 bases for V and 4 bases for J; bases not matched to a gene: 6. CDR3 DNA: TGTGCCAGCAGGGGGGACAGGGACGGCTATGGCTACACCTTC. Encoded protein: CASRGDRDGYGYTF.

J is TRBJ1-5 and V is TRBV12-5, with D unclear. Per the germline V gene, CDR1 is LGHNT and CDR2 is FRNRAP. Trimming pared 3 bases from V and 0 bases from J, leaving 9 bases between. The CDR3 contains 15 residues. The CDR3 region has the DNA TGTGCTAGTGGTTTAGGCAGGCCTAGCAATCAGCCCCAGCATTTT. Amino acids: CASGLGRPSNQPQHF.

There are a few counts of this clone. This CDR3 is CSVDGGQLNTEAFF. CDR3 bases: TGCAGCGTTGATGGGGGACAGCTGAACACTGAAGCTTTCTTT. The chain has TRBV29-1 and TRBJ1-1; TRBD1 agrees at 7 bases. Germline V lookup: CDR1 SQVTM, CDR2 ANQGSEA. J was trimmed by 0 bases and V by 3 bases; bases with no gene match: 4. The length of the CDR3 is 14 residues.

The chain is built from TRBV13 and TRBJ2-7; D gene ambiguous. Germline CDR1 is PRHDT and CDR2 is FYEKMQ (reference sequence). The CDR3 is made up of 13 amino acids. The ends were cut back, 1 base at V and 4 bases at J, with 8 bases in the middle. CDR3 sequence (DNA): TGTGCCAGCAGCTTAGAAGCAGGATACGAGCAGTACTTC. Its translation: CASSLEAGYEQYF. The variable domain in full, with the rest retrieved from reference TRBV13 and TRBJ2-7, is AAGVIQSPRHLIKEKRETATLKCYPIPRHDTVYWYQQGPGQDPQFLISFYEKMQSDKGSIPDRFSAQQFSDYHSELNMSSLELGDSALYFCASSLEAGYEQYFGPGTRLTVT.

The chain is built from TRBV21-1 and TRBJ2-5; TRBD2 is the table's D call and was not checked against the DNA. TRBV21-1 is reported as a pseudogene. This CDR3 comprises 18 residues. CDR3 residues: CASRTTRRGGFTGETQYF. Here the CDR3 DNA reads TGTGCCAGCAGAACCACCAGAAGGGGGGGGTTCACGGGAGAGACCCAGTACTTC.

The chain carries TRBV6-1 and TRBJ2-1, with TRBD2 matching over 9 bases. CDR1 is MNHNS, CDR2 SASEGT, per germline. This CDR3 is 14 amino acids long. The V and J ends lost 4 bases and 7 bases, in that order; junction bases with no gene match: 5. The CDR3 DNA reads TGTGCCAGCAGTGGACTTGCGGGAGGGAATGAGCAGTTCTTC. Amino acid sequence: CASSGLAGGNEQFF.

The rearrangement links TRBV21-1 to TRBJ2-7; the table assigns TRBD2, which was not confirmed against the DNA. TRBV21-1 is designated a pseudogene. This CDR3 region has 14 residues. CDR3 nucleotide sequence: TGTGCCAGCAGCGCACTAGCGGGAGTCTACGAGCAGTACTTC. This encodes CASSALAGVYEQYF.

The rearrangement uses TRBV30 and TRBJ1-1; D ambiguous. The CDR3 extends over 12 amino acids. The germline CDR1 and CDR2 sequences are GTSNPN and SVGIG (reference sequence). V was clipped by 4 bases and J by 4 bases, with 10 bases between them. The CDR3 region has the DNA TGTGCCTGGATGAGGGTGGGCACTGAAGCTTTCTTT. Its translation is CAWMRVGTEAFF.

The chain carries TRBV7-8 and TRBJ2-5, with 8 nucleotides matching TRBD2. The CDR3 runs to 14 residues. Germline-derived CDR1 and CDR2 are SGHVS and FQNEAQ. The junction had 9 bases not matched to a gene; V was cut back by 7 bases and J by 5 bases. The CDR3 protein is CASTPGGSDETQYF. CDR3 in DNA: TGTGCCAGCACCCCGGGGGGGAGCGACGAGACCCAGTACTTC.

The gene calls are TRBV19 and TRBJ1-1; unclear D gene. The CDR3 is made up of 12 amino acids. V lost 9 bases and J lost 3, with 11 bases in between. Germline V lookup: CDR1 LNHDA, CDR2 SQIVND (reference sequence). The CDR3 sequence: CASESSYTEAFF. The CDR3 DNA reads TGTGCCAGCGAGTCATCTTACACTGAAGCTTTCTTT.

The chain is built from TRBV28 and TRBJ1-2; D not resolved. The CDR3 extends over 13 amino acids. Trimming took 1 base from V and 4 from J, leaving 7 bases between them. Germline-derived CDR1 and CDR2 are MDHEN and SYDVKM. The CDR3 sequence: CASSLLLSYGYTF. For the CDR3, the DNA is TGTGCCAGCAGTTTATTGCTCAGCTATGGCTACACCTTC.

CDR3 in DNA: TGTGCCAGCAGGGAGGGGTCGGGAAACACTGAAGCTTTCTTT. Its translation is CASREGSGNTEAFF. This chain links TRBV9 with TRBJ1-1; a possible D gene is TRBD1 (5 bases). Germline CDR1 SGDLS, CDR2 YYNGEE. Trimming removed 5 bases at V and 2 bases at J, with 13 bases between. This CDR3 is 14 amino acids long.

J is TRBJ2-7 and V is TRBV5-6, with 7 bases matching TRBD1. J gave up 3 bases and V 4 bases, and 4 bases lay outside the gene matches. Germline CDR1 is SGHDT and CDR2 is YYEEEE. CDR3 length equals 13 residues. CDR3 in DNA: TGTGCCAGCAGCGAGGACAGGTACTACGAGCAGTACTTC. Translated, it gives CASSEDRYYEQYF.

The CDR3 coding sequence is TGTGCCATCTCTTTCTCGGGACTAGCGGGTTCCGGGCCCACCAATGAGCAGTTCTTC. It translates to CAISFSGLAGSGPTNEQFF. The genes are TRBV10-3 and TRBJ2-1; 12 positions match TRBD2. V trimming: 8 bases; J trimming: 6 bases; junction bases outside the gene matches: 20. Germline assignment: CDR1 ENHRY and CDR2 SYGVKD. CDR3 length: 19 residues.

The rearrangement uses TRBV6-5 and TRBJ1-2, with D perhaps TRBD1 (5 bases). The CDR3 sequence is 13 residues long. Germline V gene data show CDR1 as MNHEY and CDR2 as SVGAGI. The germline V and J ends were trimmed by 6 bases and 6 bases, with 14 bases remaining between them. CDR3 DNA: TGTGCCAGCAGCCGAACGGGGGAACATGGCTACACCTTC. Its translation: CASSRTGEHGYTF.

This chain connects TRBV2 to TRBJ1-1; D is perhaps TRBD1 (5 bases). CDR3 length equals 15 residues. V was pared by 3 bases and J by 7 bases, with 18 bases between. Germline V lookup: CDR1 SNHLY, CDR2 FYNNEI. CDR3 nucleotides: TGTGCCAGCAGTGAGGGGCAGTTGCAAATAGATGAAGCTTTCTTT. It codes for CASSEGQLQIDEAFF.

The chain uses TRBV7-9 and TRBJ1-1, with D unresolved. Germline assignment: CDR1 SEHNR and CDR2 FQNEAQ (reference sequence). V was pared by 1 base and J by 8 bases, with 8 bases between. The CDR3 totals 12 residues. The CDR3 is CASSLGVPEAFF. CDR3 coding DNA: TGTGCCAGCAGCTTAGGAGTTCCCGAAGCTTTCTTT. The entire variable domain, with the rest obtained from reference TRBV7-9 and TRBJ1-1, is as follows: DTGVSQNPRHKITKRGQNVTFRCDPISEHNRLYWYRQTLGQGPEFLTYFQNEAQLEKSRLLSDRFSAERPKGSFSTLEIQRTEQGDSAMYLCASSLGVPEAFFGQGTRLTVV.

The chain recombines TRBV11-2 with TRBJ2-1; 11 positions match TRBD2. The CDR3 loop spans 14 amino acids. Germline V gives CDR1 SGHAT, CDR2 FQNNGV. V trimming: 6 bases; J trimming: 7 bases; junction bases outside the gene matches: 5. The DNA of the CDR3 is TGTGCCAGCAGAACTAGCGGGAGACGAAATGAGCAGTTCTTC. Translating gives CASRTSGRRNEQFF.

The chain combines TRBV7-2 with TRBJ1-5; no reliable D call. This CDR3 region has 14 residues. The germline V and J ends were trimmed by 4 bases and 6 bases, with 13 bases remaining between them. In germline, CDR1 is SGHTA, CDR2 FQGNSA. DNA of the CDR3: TGTGCCAGCAGCTCCGGACTTGTCGGTCAGCCCCAGCATTTT. This encodes CASSSGLVGQPQHF. Using reference TRBV7-2 and TRBJ1-5 for the parts outside the CDR3, the full variable domain is GAGVSQSPSNKVTEKGKDVELRCDPISGHTALYWYRQSLGQGLEFLIYFQGNSAPDKSGLPSDRFSAERTGGSVSTLTIQRTQQEDSAVYLCASSSGLVGQPQHFGDGTRLSIL.

This clone appeared a few times. The CDR3 DNA reads TGTGCCTGGAGTGTACTTCAGGGTGAGGCCGGGGAGCTGTTTTTT. It translates to CAWSVLQGEAGELFF. The chain joins TRBV30 to TRBJ2-2, with D possibly being TRBD1 (5 bases). Deletions cut 0 bases from V and 6 bases from J, with 14 bases between. This CDR3 region has 15 residues. From germline, CDR1 is GTSNPN and CDR2 SVGIG (reference sequence).

The chain is built from TRBV7-9 and TRBJ2-7; the D is unclear. Germline lookup yields CDR1 SEHNR and CDR2 FQNEAQ (reference sequence). V lost 4 bases and J lost 2, with 6 bases in between. The CDR3 consists of 12 residues. The CDR3 sequence: CASSSQTYEQYF. CDR3 bases: TGTGCCAGCAGCTCTCAGACCTACGAGCAGTACTTC. The full variable domain, rest sourced from reference TRBV7-9 and TRBJ2-7, is DTGVSQNPRHKITKRGQNVTFRCDPISEHNRLYWYRQTLGQGPEFLTYFQNEAQLEKSRLLSDRFSAERPKGSFSTLEIQRTEQGDSAMYLCASSSQTYEQYFGPGTRLTVT.

V is TRBV5-4 and J is TRBJ1-1; unclear D gene. The CDR3 contains 13 residues. V was pared by 4 bases and J by 1 base, with 8 bases between. CDR1 and CDR2 (germline): SGHNT, YYREEE (reference sequence). In DNA form, the CDR3 reads TGTGCCAGCAGCCGCACACCGAACACTGAAGCTTTCTTT. It encodes CASSRTPNTEAFF.

This chain connects TRBV2 to TRBJ1-2; D might be TRBD1 (6 bases). This CDR3 contains 14 residues. V gave up 5 bases and J gave up 6 bases, with 16 bases separating them. Germline CDR1 reads SNHLY; CDR2 reads FYNNEI. As DNA, the CDR3 is TGTGCCAGCAGTATTCCGACAGGCGGCGATGGCTACACCTTC. Its protein is CASSIPTGGDGYTF.

Written as DNA, the CDR3 is TGTGCCAGCAGCTTGGCTATACGGGAGGGCTCGGAGACCCAGTACTTC. It yields the protein CASSLAIREGSETQYF. This chain connects TRBV5-6 to TRBJ2-5; 8 bases map to TRBD2. Germline trimming cut 0 bases from V and 5 bases from J; bases unmatched to any gene: 9. The CDR3 is made up of 16 amino acids. The germline V gene has CDR1 SGHDT and CDR2 YYEEEE.

This clone has just one count. The rearrangement uses TRBV4-2 and TRBJ2-3; TRBD1 might be the D (5 bases). Deletions cut 1 base from V and 2 bases from J, with 10 bases between. This CDR3 is 15 amino acids long. Per the germline V gene, CDR1 is LGHNA and CDR2 is YNFKEQ. The CDR3 bases are TGTGCCAGCAGCCAAGGGGGCCTTAACACAGATACGCAGTATTTT. It encodes CASSQGGLNTDTQYF.

This rearrangement joins TRBV30 to TRBJ2-1; maybe TRBD1 (5 bases). With 0 bases removed from V and 8 bases from J, the gap between germline ends came to 11 bases. This CDR3 has 13 amino acids. Germline-derived CDR1 and CDR2 are GTSNPN and SVGIG (reference sequence). The CDR3 region is CAWSVTGQDEQFF. The CDR3 bases are TGTGCCTGGAGTGTAACAGGTCAAGATGAGCAGTTCTTC.

The chain carries TRBV19 and TRBJ2-1, with D uncertain. Germline CDR1 LNHDA, CDR2 SQIVND (reference sequence). This CDR3 is built from 13 residues. V was shortened by 9 bases and J by 5 bases, with 14 bases between the two germline ends. The CDR3 is CASRQTENNEQFF. CDR3 nucleotides: TGTGCCAGCAGACAAACAGAGAACAATGAGCAGTTCTTC.